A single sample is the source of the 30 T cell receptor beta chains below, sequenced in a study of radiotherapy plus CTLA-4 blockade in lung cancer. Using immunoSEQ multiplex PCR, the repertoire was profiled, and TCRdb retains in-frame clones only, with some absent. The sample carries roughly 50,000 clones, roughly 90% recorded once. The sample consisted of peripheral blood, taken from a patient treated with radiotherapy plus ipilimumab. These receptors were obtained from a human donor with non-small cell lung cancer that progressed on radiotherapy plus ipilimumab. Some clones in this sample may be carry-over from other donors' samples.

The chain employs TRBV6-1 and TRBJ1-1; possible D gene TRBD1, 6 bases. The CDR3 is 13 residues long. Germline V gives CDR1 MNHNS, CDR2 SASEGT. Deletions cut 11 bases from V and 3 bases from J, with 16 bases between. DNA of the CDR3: TGTGCCTCCGGGCAGGGGTGGGACACTGAAGCTTTCTTT. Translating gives CASGQGWDTEAFF.

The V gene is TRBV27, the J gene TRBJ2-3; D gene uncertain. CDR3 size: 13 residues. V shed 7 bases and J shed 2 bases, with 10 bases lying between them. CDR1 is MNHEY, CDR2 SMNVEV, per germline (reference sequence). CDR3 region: CASTSGFTDTQYF. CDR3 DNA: TGTGCCAGCACATCGGGTTTCACAGATACGCAGTATTTT.

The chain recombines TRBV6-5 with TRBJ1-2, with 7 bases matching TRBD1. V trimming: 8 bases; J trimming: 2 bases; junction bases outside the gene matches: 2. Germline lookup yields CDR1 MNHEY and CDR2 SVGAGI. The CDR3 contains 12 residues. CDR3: CASPTGNYGYTF. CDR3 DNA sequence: TGTGCCAGCCCGACAGGGAACTATGGCTACACCTTC.

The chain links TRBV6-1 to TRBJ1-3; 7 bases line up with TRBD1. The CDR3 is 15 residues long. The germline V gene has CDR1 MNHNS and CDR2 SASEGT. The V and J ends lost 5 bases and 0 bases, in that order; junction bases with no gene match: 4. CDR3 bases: TGTGCCAGCAGTTCGGGACAGACCTCTGGAAACACCATATATTTT. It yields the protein CASSSGQTSGNTIYF.

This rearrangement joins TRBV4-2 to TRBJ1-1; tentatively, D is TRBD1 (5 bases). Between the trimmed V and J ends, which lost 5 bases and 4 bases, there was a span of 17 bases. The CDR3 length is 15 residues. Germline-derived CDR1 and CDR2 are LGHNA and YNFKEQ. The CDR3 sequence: CASSAEWGRGTEAFF. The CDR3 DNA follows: TGTGCCAGCAGCGCCGAGTGGGGGAGGGGCACTGAAGCTTTCTTT.

CDR3 sequence (DNA): TGTGCCAGCAGTTTATTGACTAGCGGGAGATGGTATGAGCAGTTCTTC. Translated: CASSLLTSGRWYEQFF. The V call is TRBV27, the J call TRBJ2-1; 12 bases are a match to TRBD2. In germline, CDR1 is MNHEY, CDR2 SMNVEV (reference sequence). The CDR3 is 16 residues long. V lost 1 base to trimming and J lost 8 bases; unmatched junction nucleotides: 6.

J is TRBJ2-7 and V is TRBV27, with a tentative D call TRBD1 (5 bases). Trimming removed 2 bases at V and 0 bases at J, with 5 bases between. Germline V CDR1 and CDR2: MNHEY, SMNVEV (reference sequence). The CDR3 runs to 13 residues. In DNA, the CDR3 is TGTGCCAGCAGTTTACAGGGCTCCTACGAGCAGTACTTC. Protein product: CASSLQGSYEQYF.

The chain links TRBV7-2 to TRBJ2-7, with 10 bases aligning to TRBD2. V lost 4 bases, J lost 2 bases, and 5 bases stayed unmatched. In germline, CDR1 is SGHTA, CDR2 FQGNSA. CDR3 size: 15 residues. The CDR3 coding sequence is TGTGCCAGCAGCTCCAGGACTAGCGGAACCTACGAGCAGTACTTC. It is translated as CASSSRTSGTYEQYF.

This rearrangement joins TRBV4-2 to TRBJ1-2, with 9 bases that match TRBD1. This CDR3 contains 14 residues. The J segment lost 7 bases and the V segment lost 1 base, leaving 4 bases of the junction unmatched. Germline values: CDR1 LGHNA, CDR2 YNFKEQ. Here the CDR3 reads CASSQAGQGIGYTF. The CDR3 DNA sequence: TGTGCCAGCAGCCAAGCGGGACAGGGAATTGGCTACACCTTC.

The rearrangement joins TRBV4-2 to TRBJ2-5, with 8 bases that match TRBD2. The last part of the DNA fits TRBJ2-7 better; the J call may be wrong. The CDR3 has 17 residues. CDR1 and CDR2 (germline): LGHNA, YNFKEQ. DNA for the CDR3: TGTGCCAGCAGCCAAGAACCTCAGGGGACTAGTTCAGCCGAGCAGTACTTC. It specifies CASSQEPQGTSSAEQYF.

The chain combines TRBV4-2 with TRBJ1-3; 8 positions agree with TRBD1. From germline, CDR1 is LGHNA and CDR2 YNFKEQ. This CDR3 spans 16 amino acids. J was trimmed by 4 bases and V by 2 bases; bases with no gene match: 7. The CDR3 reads CASSQFTGGAGNTIYF. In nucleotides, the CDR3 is TGTGCCAGCAGCCAATTTACAGGGGGTGCGGGAAACACCATATATTTT.

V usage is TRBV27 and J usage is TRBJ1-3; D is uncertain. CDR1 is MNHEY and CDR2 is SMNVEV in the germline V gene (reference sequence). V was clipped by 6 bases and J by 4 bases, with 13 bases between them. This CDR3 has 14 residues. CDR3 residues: CASRGSAWGNTIYF. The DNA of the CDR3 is TGTGCCAGCAGGGGCTCCGCGTGGGGAAACACCATATATTTT.

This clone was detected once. The CDR3 spells CASSFGTNEQFF. The CDR3 bases are TGTGCCAGCAGCTTCGGGACTAATGAGCAGTTCTTC. The genes are TRBV7-9 and TRBJ2-1, with D perhaps TRBD2 (6 bases). Per germline, CDR1 SEHNR and CDR2 FQNEAQ (reference sequence). This CDR3 is 12 amino acids long. The V end was cut by 3 bases, the J end by 7 bases, with 7 bases between.

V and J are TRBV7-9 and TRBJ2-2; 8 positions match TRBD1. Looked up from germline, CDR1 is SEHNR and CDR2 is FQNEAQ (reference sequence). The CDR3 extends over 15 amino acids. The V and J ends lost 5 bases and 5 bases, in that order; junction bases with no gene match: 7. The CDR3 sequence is CASSGRQGWTGELFF. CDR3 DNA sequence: TGTGCCAGCAGCGGCCGACAGGGGTGGACCGGGGAGCTGTTTTTT.

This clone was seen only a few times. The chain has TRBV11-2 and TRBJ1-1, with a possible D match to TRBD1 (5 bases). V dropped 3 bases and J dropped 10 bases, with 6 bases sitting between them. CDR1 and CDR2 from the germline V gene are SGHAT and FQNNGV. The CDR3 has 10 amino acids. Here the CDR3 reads CASSFRVAFF. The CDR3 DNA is TGTGCCAGCAGCTTCAGGGTAGCTTTCTTT.

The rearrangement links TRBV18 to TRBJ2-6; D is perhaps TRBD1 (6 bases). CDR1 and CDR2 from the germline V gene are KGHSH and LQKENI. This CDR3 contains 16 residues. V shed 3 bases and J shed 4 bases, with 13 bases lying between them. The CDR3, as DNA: TGTGCCAGCTCACCCGTCACAGGGTGGGGGGCCAACGTCCTGACTTTC. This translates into CASSPVTGWGANVLTF.

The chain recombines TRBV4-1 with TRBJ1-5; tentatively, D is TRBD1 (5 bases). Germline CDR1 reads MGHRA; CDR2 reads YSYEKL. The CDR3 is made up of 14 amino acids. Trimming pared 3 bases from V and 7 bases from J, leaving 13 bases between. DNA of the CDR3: TGCGCCAGCAGCCACTACTTAGGGGTCCAGCCCCAGCATTTT. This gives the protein CASSHYLGVQPQHF.

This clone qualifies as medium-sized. In DNA form, the CDR3 reads TGCGCCAGCGCTCAGGTCGGGACAGGGGAAGAAAAACTGTTTTTT. This sequence encodes CASAQVGTGEEKLFF. The J gene is TRBJ1-4, the V gene TRBV5-1; 10 bases fit TRBD1. The CDR3 has 15 residues. CDR1 SGHRS and CDR2 YFSETQ come from the germline V gene. Trimming took 7 bases from V and 8 from J; bases not matched to a gene: 11. Full variable domain (rest looked up from reference TRBV5-1 and TRBJ1-4): KAGVTQTPRYLIKTRGQQVTLSCSPISGHRSVSWYQQTPGQGLQFLFEYFSETQRNKGNFPGRFSGRQFSNSRSEMNVSTLELGDSALYLCASAQVGTGEEKLFFGSGTQLSVL.

The CDR3 coding sequence is TGTGCCAGCAGCACAGAGGTAGCACACCATTCCGACAATGAGCAGTTCTTC. Translated, it gives CASSTEVAHHSDNEQFF. The rearrangement links TRBV21-1 to TRBJ2-1; TRBD2, the D gene given by the table, was not confirmed from the DNA. TRBV21-1 represents a pseudogene. The CDR3 has 17 residues.

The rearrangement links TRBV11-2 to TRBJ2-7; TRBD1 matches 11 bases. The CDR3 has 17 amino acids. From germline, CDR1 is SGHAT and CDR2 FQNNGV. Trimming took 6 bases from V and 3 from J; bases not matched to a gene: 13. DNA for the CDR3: TGTGCCAGCAGTAAAGGGACAGGGGGTAGCGGGGTCTACGAGCAGTACTTC. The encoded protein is CASSKGTGGSGVYEQYF.

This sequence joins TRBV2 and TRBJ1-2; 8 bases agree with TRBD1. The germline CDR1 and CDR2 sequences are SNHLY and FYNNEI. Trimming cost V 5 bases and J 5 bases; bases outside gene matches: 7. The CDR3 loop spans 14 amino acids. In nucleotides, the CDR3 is TGTGCCAGCAGTCCGGGACAGGAACGTTATGGCTACACCTTC. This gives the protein CASSPGQERYGYTF.

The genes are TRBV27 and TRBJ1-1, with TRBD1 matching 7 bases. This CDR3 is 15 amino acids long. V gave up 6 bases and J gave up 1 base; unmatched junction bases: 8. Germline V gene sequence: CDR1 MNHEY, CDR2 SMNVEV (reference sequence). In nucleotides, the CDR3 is TGTGCCAGCAGCCTAGGGGGGACAGCGAACACTGAAGCTTTCTTT. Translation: CASSLGGTANTEAFF.

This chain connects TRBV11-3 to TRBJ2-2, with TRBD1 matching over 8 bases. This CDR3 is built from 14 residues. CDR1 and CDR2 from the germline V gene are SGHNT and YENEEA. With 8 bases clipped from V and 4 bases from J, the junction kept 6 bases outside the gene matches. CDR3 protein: CASARDRGTGELFF. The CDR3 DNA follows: TGTGCCAGCGCCCGAGACAGGGGCACCGGGGAGCTGTTTTTT.

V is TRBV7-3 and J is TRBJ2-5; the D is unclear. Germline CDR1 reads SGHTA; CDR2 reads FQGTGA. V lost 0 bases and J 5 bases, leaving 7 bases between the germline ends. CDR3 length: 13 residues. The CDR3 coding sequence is TGTGCCAGCAGCTTAACTCAGAGGGAGACCCAGTACTTC. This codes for CASSLTQRETQYF.

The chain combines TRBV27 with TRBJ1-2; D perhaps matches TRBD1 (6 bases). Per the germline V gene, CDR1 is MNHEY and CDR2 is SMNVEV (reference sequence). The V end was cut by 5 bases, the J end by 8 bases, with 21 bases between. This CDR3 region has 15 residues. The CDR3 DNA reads TGTGCCAGCAGTATTTATTCACAGGGCCTTGGAGGCTACACCTTC. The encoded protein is CASSIYSQGLGGYTF.

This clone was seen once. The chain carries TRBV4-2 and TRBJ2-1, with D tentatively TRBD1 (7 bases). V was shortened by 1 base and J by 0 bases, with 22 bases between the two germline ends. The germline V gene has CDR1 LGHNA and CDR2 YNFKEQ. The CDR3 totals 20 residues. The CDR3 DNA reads TGTGCCAGCAGCCAAGGCAGGAGGGCAGGGGGAATGTCCTCCTACAATGAGCAGTTCTTC. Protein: CASSQGRRAGGMSSYNEQFF.

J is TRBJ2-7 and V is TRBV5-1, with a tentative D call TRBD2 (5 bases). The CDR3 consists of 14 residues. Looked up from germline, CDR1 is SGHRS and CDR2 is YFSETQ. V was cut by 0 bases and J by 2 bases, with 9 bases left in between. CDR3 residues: CASSLGAGAYEQYF. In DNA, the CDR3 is TGCGCCAGCAGCTTGGGGGCGGGTGCCTACGAGCAGTACTTC.

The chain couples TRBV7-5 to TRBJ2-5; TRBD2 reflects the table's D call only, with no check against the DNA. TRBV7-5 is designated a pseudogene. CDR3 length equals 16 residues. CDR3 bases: TGTGCCAGAAGCTTTTCGCGGCTCCAAGAGGAAGAGACCCAGTACTTC. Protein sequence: CARSFSRLQEEETQYF.

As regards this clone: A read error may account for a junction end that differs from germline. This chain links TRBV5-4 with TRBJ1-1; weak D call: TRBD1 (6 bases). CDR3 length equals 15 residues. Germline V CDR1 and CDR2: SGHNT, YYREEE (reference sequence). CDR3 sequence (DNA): TGTCCCAGCAGCTTTGAGAAGGGGGTGAACACTGAAGCTATCTTT. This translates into CPSSFEKGVNTEAIF.

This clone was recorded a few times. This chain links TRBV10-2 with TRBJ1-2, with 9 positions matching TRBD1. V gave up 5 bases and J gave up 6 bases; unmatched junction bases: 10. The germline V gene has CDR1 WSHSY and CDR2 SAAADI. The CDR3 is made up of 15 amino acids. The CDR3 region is CASSQPDRGQDGYTF. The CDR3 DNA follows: TGCGCCAGCAGTCAGCCGGACAGGGGACAAGATGGCTACACCTTC.